These T cell receptor beta chains were read from a single sample in a study of blood T cell repertoires in COVID-19. Assay: immunoSEQ multiplex PCR; the TCRdb copy retains only in-frame clones and omits some. The sample contains 100,000 to 120,000 clones, 85% of which appear only once. The sample comprised peripheral blood. These receptors all come from a human donor in a cohort sampled during active COVID-19. Each CDR3 is given with its conserved first and last residue. The D gene is left open where the match is weak. Where a row states a size, it is once, few, many or the class of an expanded clone; other rows omit it.

CDR3nt: TGTGCCAGTAGCCTCAACGGTGAGGAGCAGTTCTTC
CDR3aa: CASSLNGEEQFF
d_gene: -
v_gene: TRBV19
j_gene: TRBJ2-1
abundance: -

CDR3nt: TGCGCCAGCAGTGAACTAGCGGGGGGGTATTCGACCCAGTACTTC
CDR3aa: CASSELAGGYSTQYF
d_gene: TRBD2
v_gene: TRBV10-2
j_gene: TRBJ2-5
abundance: -

CDR3nt: TGTGCCAGCACCGAAGCTTCTGAGACAGGGAGAACCTTT
CDR3aa: CASTEASETGRTF
d_gene: -
v_gene: TRBV21-1
j_gene: TRBJ1-6
abundance: -

CDR3nt: TGTGCCACGGGGACTAGCGGGGGGATAAACATTCAGTACTTC
CDR3aa: CATGTSGGINIQYF
d_gene: TRBD2
v_gene: TRBV10-3
j_gene: TRBJ2-4
abundance: -

CDR3nt: TGTGCCAGCAGCCAAGAGGCCGGACTCACAGATACGCAGTATTTT
CDR3aa: CASSQEAGLTDTQYF
d_gene: -
v_gene: TRBV4-2
j_gene: TRBJ2-3
abundance: once

CDR3nt: TGCAGCGTTCTGACAGGGGGATCCTACGAGCAGTACTTC
CDR3aa: CSVLTGGSYEQYF
d_gene: TRBD1
v_gene: TRBV29-1
j_gene: TRBJ2-7
abundance: -

CDR3nt: TGTGCCAGCAGTCGGGTAGCGGGGGGGTACAATGAGCAGTTCTTC
CDR3aa: CASSRVAGGYNEQFF
d_gene: TRBD2
v_gene: TRBV6-5
j_gene: TRBJ2-1
abundance: -

CDR3nt: TGTGCCTGGGCACTCGGACAGGGTGTCACTGAAGCTTTCTTT
CDR3aa: CAWALGQGVTEAFF
d_gene: TRBD1
v_gene: TRBV30
j_gene: TRBJ1-1
abundance: -

CDR3nt: TGTGCCAGCACGCGTGACAGACAGGGAGCCTACGAGCAGTACTTC
CDR3aa: CASTRDRQGAYEQYF
d_gene: TRBD1
v_gene: TRBV7-2
j_gene: TRBJ2-7
abundance: few

CDR3nt: TGTGCCAGCAGTGGGGCAGCCACGAACACCGGGGAGCTGTTTTTT
CDR3aa: CASSGAATNTGELFF
d_gene: -
v_gene: TRBV2
j_gene: TRBJ2-2
abundance: once

CDR3nt: TGTGCCAGCAGTTTTACAGGGAGATTAAAAAATTCACCCCTCCACTTT
CDR3aa: CASSFTGRLKNSPLHF
d_gene: -
v_gene: TRBV6-5
j_gene: TRBJ1-6
abundance: -

CDR3nt: TGTGCCAGCAGGACAGCGGGGGCCGGGTACGAGCAGTACTTC
CDR3aa: CASRTAGAGYEQYF
d_gene: TRBD2
v_gene: TRBV6-5
j_gene: TRBJ2-7
abundance: -

CDR3nt: TGTGCCTGGGGCTGGGGAGGGGCAAGCTACGAGCAGTACTTC
CDR3aa: CAWGWGGASYEQYF
d_gene: TRBD2
v_gene: TRBV30
j_gene: TRBJ2-7
abundance: -

CDR3nt: TGTGCCAGCAGCCGACCGGGACAGGGGTACAATGAGCAGTTCTTC
CDR3aa: CASSRPGQGYNEQFF
d_gene: TRBD1
v_gene: TRBV11-2
j_gene: TRBJ2-1
abundance: -

CDR3nt: TGTGCCAGCAGCGTAGGAGCTTCATATTCACCCCTCCACTTT
CDR3aa: CASSVGASYSPLHF
d_gene: -
v_gene: TRBV9
j_gene: TRBJ1-6
abundance: few

CDR3nt: TGTGCCAGCAGTGTAGGCCCAGGGGAGGGGGAGACCCAGTACTTC
CDR3aa: CASSVGPGEGETQYF
d_gene: -
v_gene: TRBV2
j_gene: TRBJ2-5
abundance: once

CDR3nt: TGCGCCAGCAGCTTGTCTATGGTCTCAGATACGCAGTATTTT
CDR3aa: CASSLSMVSDTQYF
d_gene: -
v_gene: TRBV5-1
j_gene: TRBJ2-3
abundance: -

CDR3nt: TGTGCCAGCAGTTCCGCGACAGGGTACTATGGCTACACCTTC
CDR3aa: CASSSATGYYGYTF
d_gene: TRBD1
v_gene: TRBV6-2/TRBV6-3
j_gene: TRBJ1-2
abundance: -

CDR3nt: TGTGCCAGCAGGACAGGAACTGACAATGAGCAGTTCTTC
CDR3aa: CASRTGTDNEQFF
d_gene: -
v_gene: TRBV12-3/TRBV12-4
j_gene: TRBJ2-1
abundance: -

CDR3nt: TGTGCCAGCAGCTTGGCAGGGTTGGCGAACTATGGCTACACCTTC
CDR3aa: CASSLAGLANYGYTF
d_gene: -
v_gene: TRBV5-6
j_gene: TRBJ1-2
abundance: once

CDR3nt: TGTGCCAGCAGCTCCCAGACTATCCCGGAGCAGTTCTTC
CDR3aa: CASSSQTIPEQFF
d_gene: -
v_gene: TRBV6-5
j_gene: TRBJ2-1
abundance: -

CDR3nt: TGTGCCAGCTACGGGGGCAATCAGCCCCAGCATTTT
CDR3aa: CASYGGNQPQHF
d_gene: -
v_gene: TRBV6-5
j_gene: TRBJ1-5
abundance: -

CDR3nt: TGCGCCAGCAGACCAACACAGTCCCTAGGGGGAGAGACCCAGTACTTC
CDR3aa: CASRPTQSLGGETQYF
d_gene: -
v_gene: TRBV5-1
j_gene: TRBJ2-5
abundance: -

CDR3nt: TGCGCCAGCAGCTTAACACCTGATGGCTACACCTTC
CDR3aa: CASSLTPDGYTF
d_gene: -
v_gene: TRBV5-1
j_gene: TRBJ1-2
abundance: -

CDR3nt: TGCGCCAGCAGCCACCTAGCGGGGGATCACAATGAGCAGTTCTTC
CDR3aa: CASSHLAGDHNEQFF
d_gene: TRBD2
v_gene: TRBV5-1
j_gene: TRBJ2-1
abundance: once

CDR3nt: TGCGCCAGCAGCCAAGATCACGGGGGGTTGTACGAGCAGTACTTC
CDR3aa: CASSQDHGGLYEQYF
d_gene: TRBD2
v_gene: TRBV4-3
j_gene: TRBJ2-7
abundance: -

CDR3nt: TGTGCCAGCAGTTCACAGGGGTCGGGCACTGAAGCTTTCTTT
CDR3aa: CASSSQGSGTEAFF
d_gene: TRBD1
v_gene: TRBV11-2
j_gene: TRBJ1-1
abundance: -

CDR3nt: TGCGCCAGCAGCCAAGACTGGAGCTCCTATAATTCACCCCTCCACTTT
CDR3aa: CASSQDWSSYNSPLHF
d_gene: -
v_gene: TRBV4-1
j_gene: TRBJ1-6
abundance: -

CDR3nt: TGTGCCAGCTCACCCGACAGTACAAATTCACCCCTCCACTTT
CDR3aa: CASSPDSTNSPLHF
d_gene: -
v_gene: TRBV18
j_gene: TRBJ1-6
abundance: once

CDR3nt: TGCAGCGTTGCACAGGGGGCAGGGGAAAAACTGTTTTTT
CDR3aa: CSVAQGAGEKLFF
d_gene: TRBD1
v_gene: TRBV29-1
j_gene: TRBJ1-4
abundance: -

CDR3nt: TGTGCCAGCAGTTACTCGGCCAGTAATCAGCCCCAGCATTTT
CDR3aa: CASSYSASNQPQHF
d_gene: -
v_gene: TRBV6-6
j_gene: TRBJ1-5
abundance: -

CDR3nt: TGCGCCAGCAGGGGGGGGTCCAATGAGCAGTTCTTC
CDR3aa: CASRGGSNEQFF
d_gene: TRBD2
v_gene: TRBV5-1
j_gene: TRBJ2-1
abundance: -

CDR3nt: TGTGCCACCAGTGAGCCAACAGGGGGCGGAATTGAAAAACTGTTTTTT
CDR3aa: CATSEPTGGGIEKLFF
d_gene: TRBD1
v_gene: TRBV24-1
j_gene: TRBJ1-4
abundance: -

CDR3nt: TGTGCCAGCAGTCCCCCAGGGGGAACCTACAATGAGCAGTTCTTC
CDR3aa: CASSPPGGTYNEQFF
d_gene: TRBD1
v_gene: TRBV7-9
j_gene: TRBJ2-1
abundance: once

CDR3nt: TGTGCCAGCAGTTTAAGCACAGACACTGAAGCTTTCTTT
CDR3aa: CASSLSTDTEAFF
d_gene: -
v_gene: TRBV28
j_gene: TRBJ1-1
abundance: -

CDR3nt: TGTGCCACCAGCAGAGTGGCGGGGGGATGGTATGAGCAGTTCTTC
CDR3aa: CATSRVAGGWYEQFF
d_gene: TRBD2
v_gene: TRBV15
j_gene: TRBJ2-1
abundance: -

CDR3nt: TGTGCCAGCAGTAGGGGACTCCTTTCCTACAATGAGCAGTTCTTC
CDR3aa: CASSRGLLSYNEQFF
d_gene: -
v_gene: TRBV6-5
j_gene: TRBJ2-1
abundance: -

CDR3nt: TGCAGTGCTGGACTGGGAGAAAAACTGTTTTTT
CDR3aa: CSAGLGEKLFF
d_gene: -
v_gene: TRBV20-1
j_gene: TRBJ1-4
abundance: few

CDR3nt: TGTGCCAGCTCACCCGACAGACCTAGCACAGATACGCAGTATTTT
CDR3aa: CASSPDRPSTDTQYF
d_gene: -
v_gene: TRBV18
j_gene: TRBJ2-3
abundance: -

CDR3nt: TGTGCCAGCAGCGTAGCAGGAGGGGGCGGCACTGAAGCTTTCTTT
CDR3aa: CASSVAGGGGTEAFF
d_gene: TRBD1
v_gene: TRBV9
j_gene: TRBJ1-1
abundance: -